The 23 T cell receptor beta chains in this list originate from one sample, sequenced in a study of response to subunit inactivated influenza vaccine. TCRdb itself ran the RT-PCR reads through MiXCR, one entry per CDR3 protein. The table includes 500,000 to 600,000 distinct CDR3 sequences, 10% to 12% detected once. The sample also formed part of further work on T cells expressing NK-cell markers. As reported in that work: Generation of TCR beta cDNA was performed by 5'RACE template switching incorporating UMIs.

Material: PBMCs from blood, obtained on the day of vaccination. These receptors originate from a man in his forties or fifties who received an inactivated influenza vaccine.

The CDR3 loop is CASSAPSQETQYF. CDR3 DNA: TGTGCCAGCAGTGCGCCAAGCCAAGAGACCCAGTACTTC. The rearrangement joins TRBV2 to TRBJ2-5, with D unclear. The CDR3 has 13 residues. The germline V and J ends were trimmed by 4 bases and 1 base, with 7 bases remaining between them. CDR1 is SNHLY and CDR2 is FYNNEI in the germline V gene.

To note about this clonotype: A read error may be the cause here, since a much bigger clone is one base away. This chain joins TRBV28 and TRBJ1-2, with D possibly TRBD1 on 6 matching bases. The CDR3 is 14 amino acids. Trimming pared 4 bases from V and 4 bases from J, leaving 13 bases between. Looked up from germline, CDR1 is MDHEN and CDR2 is SYDVKM. CDR3 coding DNA: TGTGCCAGCAGTTCAGGGGTCAAAATCTATGGCTACACCTTC. This gives the protein CASSSGVKIYGYTF.

Ten or more counts support this clonotype. This rearrangement joins TRBV5-1 to TRBJ2-1, with 14 bases that match TRBD2. Unmatched junction bases numbered 8, after V lost 6 bases and J lost 12 bases. The length of the CDR3 is 14 residues. Germline loops: CDR1 SGHRS, CDR2 YFSETQ. The CDR3 DNA reads as TGCGCCAGCACGATCGGGACTAGCGGGAGTATGCAGTTCTTC. This gives the protein CASTIGTSGSMQFF.

V usage is TRBV7-9 and J usage is TRBJ2-7, with TRBD1 as a possible D gene (6 bases). The ends were cut back, 5 bases at V and 5 bases at J, with 19 bases in the middle. The length of the CDR3 is 15 residues. Germline loops: CDR1 SEHNR, CDR2 FQNEAQ (reference sequence). CDR3 sequence: CASSGGGQPIDEQYF. The CDR3 region has the DNA TGTGCCAGCAGCGGGGGCGGACAGCCGATAGACGAGCAGTACTTC. Drawing the rest from reference TRBV7-9 and TRBJ2-7, the complete variable domain is DTGVSQNPRHKITKRGQNVTFRCDPISEHNRLYWYRQTLGQGPEFLTYFQNEAQLEKSRLLSDRFSAERPKGSFSTLEIQRTEQGDSAMYLCASSGGGQPIDEQYFGPGTRLTVT.

This clonotype was observed at least ten times. The gene calls are TRBV3-1 and TRBJ2-3; 8 nucleotides line up with TRBD2. This CDR3 contains 14 residues. Trimming took 4 bases from V and 1 from J; bases not matched to a gene: 1. CDR1 is LGHDT and CDR2 is YNNKEL in the germline V gene (reference sequence). CDR3 sequence (DNA): TGTGCCAGCAGCCGGACTAGCCGCACAGATACGCAGTATTTT. This gives the protein CASSRTSRTDTQYF.

The V call is TRBV10-3, the J call TRBJ1-5; D is unclear. Trimming cost V 4 bases and J 2 bases, with 6 bases left between them. CDR1 and CDR2 (germline): ENHRY, SYGVKD. The CDR3 loop spans 13 amino acids. The CDR3 sequence is CAISAVGNQPQHF. The DNA for the CDR3 is TGTGCCATCAGTGCGGTGGGCAATCAGCCCCAGCATTTT.

In its sample, this clonotype was seen a few times. The V and J genes are TRBV6-5 and TRBJ2-3, with D unclear. The CDR3 has 16 residues. The ends were cut back, 2 bases at V and 3 bases at J, with 15 bases in the middle. Germline V CDR1 and CDR2: MNHEY, SVGAGI. CDR3: CASSYKPAKGTDTQYF. CDR3 bases: TGTGCCAGCAGTTACAAGCCCGCTAAGGGTACAGATACGCAGTATTTT.

This clonotype was detected many times. The rearrangement uses TRBV12-3 or TRBV12-4 and TRBJ2-7; no clear D gene. Deletions cut 6 bases from V and 4 bases from J, with 16 bases between. CDR3 length equals 14 residues. CDR3: CASSLGRARYEQYF. Written as DNA, the CDR3 is TGTGCCAGCAGCCTCGGACGGGCAAGGTACGAGCAGTACTTC.

This clonotype was detected ten times or more. This chain uses TRBV7-8 with TRBJ1-5; 10 bases align to TRBD1. The germline CDR1 and CDR2 sequences are SGHVS and FQNEAQ. The J segment lost 4 bases and the V segment lost 6 bases, leaving 3 bases of the junction unmatched. The length of the CDR3 is 14 residues. CDR3 amino acids: CASRRQGANQPQHF. In DNA, the CDR3 is TGTGCCAGCAGACGACAGGGGGCGAATCAGCCCCAGCATTTT. Combining the CDR3 with reference TRBV7-8 and TRBJ1-5 gives the whole variable domain GAGVSQSPRYKVAKRGQDVALRCDPISGHVSLFWYQQALGQGPEFLTYFQNEAQLDKSGLPSDRFFAERPEGSVSTLKIQRTQQEDSAVYLCASRRQGANQPQHFGDGTRLSIL.

This clonotype has a handful of counts. The rearrangement joins TRBV30 to TRBJ1-4, with TRBD1 identical over 7 bases. Losses at the gene ends were 2 bases for V and 14 bases for J; bases not matched to a gene: 8. This CDR3 is 12 amino acids long. Per germline, CDR1 GTSNPN and CDR2 SVGIG (reference sequence). CDR3 sequence reads: CAWSQPGQSLFF. The CDR3 DNA is TGTGCCTGGAGTCAACCGGGACAGAGTCTGTTTTTT.

The CDR3 spells CASNLYGGADTQYF. The CDR3 DNA reads as TGTGCCAGCAACCTCTATGGCGGGGCTGATACGCAGTATTTT. This rearrangement joins TRBV12-3 or TRBV12-4 to TRBJ2-3; perhaps TRBD2 as D (6 bases). Trimming shortened V by 7 bases and J by 6 bases, and 17 bases separated the two germline ends. This CDR3 region has 14 residues.

The chain is built from TRBV9 and TRBJ2-3, with TRBD2 as a possible D gene (5 bases). The CDR3 runs 15 residues. Per the germline V gene, CDR1 is SGDLS and CDR2 is YYNGEE. V was cut by 4 bases and J by 6 bases, with 18 bases left in between. The CDR3 spells CASSPFTAVHDTQYF. In DNA, the CDR3 is TGTGCCAGCAGCCCATTCACAGCGGTCCACGATACGCAGTATTTT.

This clonotype was observed a few times. CDR3 DNA sequence: TGCGCCAGCAGCCAGATAAAGGGGCGAGGAGAGACCCAGTACTTC. It yields the protein CASSQIKGRGETQYF. The J gene is TRBJ2-5, the V gene TRBV5-1, with a tentative D call TRBD1 (5 bases). CDR1 is SGHRS and CDR2 is YFSETQ in the germline V gene. V was cut by 4 bases and J by 4 bases, with 17 bases left in between. The CDR3 has 15 residues.

This clonotype was seen a handful of times. The chain joins TRBV6-2 or TRBV6-3 to TRBJ2-5; TRBD2 agrees at 8 bases. J gave up 7 bases and V 6 bases, and 16 bases lay outside the gene matches. The CDR3 length is 16 residues. Germline loops: CDR1 MNHEY, CDR2 SVGEGT. CDR3 loop: CASSYAKLAARLTQYF. In DNA form, the CDR3 reads TGTGCCAGCAGCTACGCTAAACTAGCGGCAAGATTGACCCAGTACTTC.

The rearrangement joins TRBV12-3 or TRBV12-4 to TRBJ2-7, with 8 bases aligning to TRBD1. The CDR3 has 15 residues. The V and J ends lost 8 bases and 3 bases, in that order; junction bases with no gene match: 12. CDR3: CASAGRTGINYEQYF. The CDR3 DNA sequence: TGTGCCAGCGCTGGTAGGACAGGGATAAACTACGAGCAGTACTTC.

A remark on this clonotype: The CDR3 end shows no conserved phenylalanine or tryptophan, and so a read error is likely. The V call is TRBV12-3 or TRBV12-4, the J call TRBJ2-7; 9 positions match TRBD2. The CDR3 is made up of 12 amino acids. V was pared by 5 bases and J by 6 bases, with 2 bases of the junction left unmatched. The CDR3 nucleotides are TGTGCCAGCAGTCTGACTAGCGGCGAGCAGTACTCC. It yields the protein CASSLTSGEQYS.

This chain uses TRBV11-2 with TRBJ2-7; weak D call: TRBD2 (5 bases). This CDR3 comprises 18 residues. Germline V gene data show CDR1 as SGHAT and CDR2 as FQNNGV. V was clipped by 4 bases and J by 3 bases, with 25 bases between them. The CDR3 DNA sequence: TGTGCCAGCAGCTCCCTCGGACTCGTCGATGGAGCTCACTACGAGCAGTACTTC. This gives the protein CASSSLGLVDGAHYEQYF.

This clonotype has ten or more counts. The J gene is TRBJ2-5, the V gene TRBV7-2; the D gene is possibly TRBD1 (6 bases). The CDR3 loop spans 15 amino acids. CDR1 SGHTA and CDR2 FQGNSA come from the germline V gene. The V end lost 5 bases, the J end lost 7 bases, and 20 bases lay between the germline ends. CDR3 amino acids: CASSPQGTGFSTQYF. The CDR3 DNA reads as TGTGCCAGCAGCCCGCAGGGGACGGGCTTTTCGACCCAGTACTTC. Together with reference TRBV7-2 and TRBJ2-5, the CDR3 gives the full variable domain: GAGVSQSPSNKVTEKGKDVELRCDPISGHTALYWYRQSLGQGLEFLIYFQGNSAPDKSGLPSDRFSAERTGGSVSTLTIQRTQQEDSAVYLCASSPQGTGFSTQYFGPGTRLLVL.

The V call is TRBV20-1, the J call TRBJ1-2; D gene ambiguous. The CDR3 runs 15 residues. The V end was cut by 1 base, the J end by 2 bases, with 14 bases between. The germline V gene encodes CDR1 DFQATT and CDR2 SNEGSKA (reference sequence). The CDR3: CSARGILDENYGYTF. The DNA of the CDR3 is TGCAGTGCTAGAGGTATCCTTGACGAAAACTATGGCTACACCTTC.

The gene calls are TRBV4-2 and TRBJ1-5, with no clear D. The CDR3 contains 15 residues. Germline V gene lookup returns CDR1 LGHNA and CDR2 YNFKEQ. Trimming shortened V by 0 bases and J by 2 bases, and 8 bases separated the two germline ends. The CDR3 region is CASSQEESGNQPQHF. DNA for the CDR3: TGTGCCAGCAGCCAAGAGGAGTCCGGCAATCAGCCCCAGCATTTT.

Ten or more counts support this clonotype. The rearrangement joins TRBV20-1 to TRBJ2-7; D uncertain. The germline V and J ends were trimmed by 6 bases and 4 bases, with 22 bases remaining between them. Germline CDR1 DFQATT, CDR2 SNEGSKA (reference sequence). CDR3 length equals 15 residues. CDR3 protein: CSAKPSFPQKYEQYF. For the CDR3, the DNA is TGCAGTGCAAAACCAAGTTTTCCACAGAAGTACGAGCAGTACTTC.

This chain links TRBV7-9 with TRBJ2-7; no firm D call. V was pared by 5 bases and J by 7 bases, with 12 bases between. The CDR3 loop spans 12 amino acids. Germline CDR1 is SEHNR and CDR2 is FQNEAQ (reference sequence). The CDR3 DNA sequence: TGTGCCAGCAGCCCTCATGGGGAAGAGCAGTACTTC. Translating gives CASSPHGEEQYF. The whole variable domain, filled in from reference TRBV7-9 and TRBJ2-7, reads DTGVSQNPRHKITKRGQNVTFRCDPISEHNRLYWYRQTLGQGPEFLTYFQNEAQLEKSRLLSDRFSAERPKGSFSTLEIQRTEQGDSAMYLCASSPHGEEQYFGPGTRLTVT.

This clonotype has more than one count but fewer than ten. The V and J genes are TRBV7-2 and TRBJ2-5, with unresolved D. The CDR3 contains 14 residues. V gave up 1 base and J gave up 5 bases, with 11 bases separating them. From germline, CDR1 is SGHTA and CDR2 FQGNSA. CDR3 sequence: CASSLGHIRETQYF. The CDR3 DNA is TGTGCCAGCAGCTTAGGGCATATTCGGGAGACCCAGTACTTC.